This T cell receptor (beta chain) was identified during a study of identifying expanded T cells in peripheral blood. Study-wide results and limits: Variance in clone template counts between approximately two-week samples significantly increased with total template count across all healthy donors.

Regarding this clone: The antigen remains unidentified.

The method was immunoSEQ multiplex PCR; TCRdb's version includes in-frame clones alone and lacks a portion of them. The sample carries some 130,000 clones, 80% to 90% recorded once. Sequenced: blood. This TCR came from a person aged 18 to 70 in good health.

CDR3: CASSPGGQGALGANVLTF. The DNA for the CDR3 is TGTGCCAGCAGCCCAGGGGGACAGGGGGCGCTGGGGGCCAACGTCCTGACTTTC. The chain employs TRBV11-2 and TRBJ2-6; 12 nucleotides line up with TRBD1. CDR1 SGHAT and CDR2 FQNNGV come from the germline V gene. This CDR3 region has 18 residues. The J segment lost 4 bases and the V segment lost 5 bases, leaving 9 bases of the junction unmatched.